The sequence of this T cell receptor beta chain was determined in a study of CD8 T cells in Susac syndrome. The RNA, roughly 0.45 to 1 ug, was put through reverse transcription using random hexamers. In TCRdb, the immunoSEQ multiplex PCR reads were re-called with MiXCR into one record per CDR3 protein. The table lists about 240,000 distinct CDR3 sequences, 90% to 96% of them singletons. Regarding the study as a whole: The study's TCR sequencing and HLA analysis covered a relatively small number of individuals, and the study acknowledged this.

Germline assignment: CDR1 LGHNA and CDR2 YNFKEQ. The CDR3 sequence is 15 residues long. V shed 3 bases and J shed 5 bases, with 14 bases lying between them. A remark on this clonotype: Antigen: not known.

The chain has TRBV4-2 and TRBJ1-5; a possible D gene is TRBD1 (5 bases). The clonotype was recovered from a human donor with Susac syndrome. Sequencing input: CD4+ T cells from PBMCs. CDR3 sequence (DNA): TGTGCCAGCAGCCATGGGTCCCAAGGGGATCAGCCCCAGCATTTT. Translating gives CASSHGSQGDQPQHF.